Each of the 10 T cell receptor beta chains below was sequenced from the same sample in a study of OX40 agonist ivuxolimab in advanced cancers. The method was the immunoSEQ multiplex PCR assay. The table was pulled from immuneACCESS by TCRdb, which kept in-frame rearrangements only. Such tables lose some clones; where checked, under half of the loss comes from unresolved V genes, and the rest has no known cause. For this sample the table gives 65,000 to 85,000 clones, of which roughly 85% were detected only once. Under 2.5% of the sample is held by the ten biggest clonotypes. The sequencing used CD4+ or CD8+ T cells sorted from blood, collected in a trial of the OX40 agonist ivuxolimab. The receptors stem from an adult with an advanced solid tumor such as melanoma, head and neck, liver or kidney cancer.

This CDR3 reads CASSSTVFGLEQYF. CDR3 bases: TGTGCCAGCAGTTCCACGGTCTTCGGTCTCGAGCAGTACTTC. V is TRBV28 and J is TRBJ2-7; D remains unclear. Per the germline V gene, CDR1 is MDHEN and CDR2 is SYDVKM. Trimming cost V 4 bases and J 6 bases, with 16 bases left between them. This CDR3 region has 14 residues. Filled out from reference TRBV28 and TRBJ2-7, the complete variable domain reads DVKVTQSSRYLVKRTGEKVFLECVQDMDHENMFWYRQDPGLGLRLIYFSYDVKMKEKGDIPEGYSVSREKKERFSLILESASTNQTSMYLCASSSTVFGLEQYFGPGTRLTVT.

V is TRBV9 and J is TRBJ2-6; 13 bases agree with TRBD2. The CDR3 contains 19 residues. V trimming: 4 bases; J trimming: 0 bases; junction bases outside the gene matches: 7. Germline CDR1 is SGDLS and CDR2 is YYNGEE. CDR3 coding DNA: TGTGCCAGCAGCTCAGGGACTAGCGGGACGTACTCTGGGGCCAACGTCCTGACTTTC. Translation: CASSSGTSGTYSGANVLTF. Combining the CDR3 with reference TRBV9 and TRBJ2-6 gives the whole variable domain DSGVTQTPKHLITATGQRVTLRCSPRSGDLSVYWYQQSLDQGLQFLIQYYNGEERAKGNILERFSAQQFPDLHSELNLSSLELGDSALYFCASSSGTSGTYSGANVLTFGAGSRLTVL.

The chain links TRBV6-1 to TRBJ2-1, with D possibly TRBD2 on 7 matching bases. The V and J ends lost 6 bases and 3 bases respectively, with 15 bases between them. This CDR3 region has 15 residues. Per germline, CDR1 MNHNS and CDR2 SASEGT. The CDR3 sequence is CASRGGQAIYNEQFF. Written as DNA, the CDR3 is TGTGCCAGCAGGGGGGGGCAGGCCATCTACAATGAGCAGTTCTTC.

The chain has TRBV19 and TRBJ2-1; 10 bases are shared with TRBD1. With 6 bases clipped from V and 7 bases from J, the junction kept 9 bases outside the gene matches. The CDR3 contains 15 residues. CDR1 is LNHDA, CDR2 SQIVND, per germline (reference sequence). The CDR3 DNA reads as TGTGCCAGTAGCAGGGTGGGACAGGGGCCGAATGAGCAGTTCTTC. Its translation is CASSRVGQGPNEQFF.

This chain uses TRBV5-6 with TRBJ1-1, with D hard to call. The CDR3 totals 11 residues. Germline-derived CDR1 and CDR2 are SGHDT and YYEEEE. The germline V and J ends were trimmed by 0 bases and 6 bases, with 3 bases remaining between them. The CDR3 loop reads CASSLVSEAFF. CDR3 bases: TGTGCCAGCAGCTTGGTGTCTGAAGCTTTCTTT.

V and J are TRBV28 and TRBJ1-4, with TRBD1 identical over 7 bases. The CDR3 length is 14 residues. With 5 bases clipped from V and 5 bases from J, the junction kept 5 bases outside the gene matches. Germline V gene lookup returns CDR1 MDHEN and CDR2 SYDVKM. CDR3 sequence reads: CASSTGTENEKLFF. Here the CDR3 DNA reads TGTGCCAGCAGTACTGGGACAGAGAATGAAAAACTGTTTTTT.

The chain couples TRBV5-4 to TRBJ2-5; 9 positions agree with TRBD2. Germline V gene data show CDR1 as SGHNT and CDR2 as YYREEE (reference sequence). The trim removed 5 bases at V and 5 bases at J, leaving 13 bases unmatched. The length of the CDR3 is 16 residues. The CDR3 DNA reads TGTGCCAGCAGTCCGTCGGCGGGAGGGCCTTGGGAGACCCAGTACTTC. Its protein is CASSPSAGGPWETQYF.

The rearrangement joins TRBV30 to TRBJ2-5, with D maybe TRBD2 (6 bases). Germline V gene sequence: CDR1 GTSNPN, CDR2 SVGIG (reference sequence). V was cut by 2 bases and J by 10 bases, with 17 bases left in between. The CDR3 spans 13 residues. The CDR3 is CAWSRSGLSHQYF. DNA of the CDR3: TGTGCCTGGAGTAGGAGCGGGCTTTCGCACCAGTACTTC.

The chain has TRBV5-5 and TRBJ1-3; 8 bases match TRBD1. Germline V CDR1 and CDR2: SGHKS, YYEKEE (reference sequence). V lost 5 bases and J lost 4; bases outside the gene matches: 8. The CDR3 is 15 amino acids. CDR3 in amino acids: CASRSQGATGNTIYF. CDR3 DNA sequence: TGTGCCAGCAGGTCCCAGGGGGCAACGGGAAACACCATATATTTT.

This chain joins TRBV7-3 and TRBJ2-5; D perhaps matches TRBD2 (6 bases). Germline V CDR1 and CDR2: SGHTA, FQGTGA. The CDR3 is 15 residues long. V gave up 3 bases and J gave up 5 bases, with 16 bases separating them. CDR3 loop: CASSLSGTEGETQYF. CDR3 in DNA: TGTGCCAGCAGCTTGTCCGGGACGGAGGGGGAGACCCAGTACTTC. Together with reference TRBV7-3 and TRBJ2-5, the CDR3 gives the full variable domain: GAGVSQTPSNKVTEKGKYVELRCDPISGHTALYWYRQSLGQGPEFLIYFQGTGAADDSGLPNDRFFAVRPEGSVSTLKIQRTERGDSAVYLCASSLSGTEGETQYFGPGTRLLVL.